Here is one TCR beta chain with its context. Antigen: not known. Other DNA sequences in the sample encode the same CDR3. The naive CD8 subset, CD45RO-negative cells positively selected for CCR7, excluded terminally differentiated effector memory CD45RA+ cells. This table comes from immunoSEQ multiplex PCR, and its TCRdb copy is limited to in-frame clones, with some not included. The profile shows around 1.9 million clones, over 85% of them singletons. This entry belongs to a study of shared clonotypes between healthy human individuals. Study-wide results and limits: Sharing across four donors was highest in naive CD4 (about 5%) and lowest in memory CD8 (approximately 0.4%). Larger estimated richness was generally seen in naive subsets than in memory subsets.

Germline CDR1 is SGDLS and CDR2 is YYNGEE. Trimming stripped 0 bases from V and 0 bases from J, with 13 bases between. The CDR3 runs 16 residues. The sequence derives from a young man in good health. Some clones in this sample may be carry-over from other donors' samples. Sequencing was carried out using naive CD8+ T cells from PBMCs. V usage is TRBV9 and J usage is TRBJ2-7, with a weak D call TRBD2 (6 bases). This CDR3 is CASSVGPAGSSYEQYF. In nucleotides, the CDR3 is TGTGCCAGCAGCGTAGGTCCAGCGGGCAGCTCCTACGAGCAGTACTTC.